This T cell receptor (beta chain) was captured in a study of early T cells in non-severe SARS-CoV-2 infection. The library protocol tagged individual cDNA molecules with unique molecular identifiers. MiXCR was run by TCRdb on the 5' RACE reads, yielding one entry per CDR3 protein. The data contain roughly 75,000 distinct CDR3 sequences, about 11% of them singletons. This clonotype was counted ten times or more. Sequenced input: whole blood. The receptor was isolated from an adult who was a healthcare worker with PCR-confirmed SARS-CoV-2 infection or an uninfected control (not recorded which).

CDR3 coding DNA: TGTGCCAGCAGCTTAGGCCCGGGGGCCTACGAGCAGTACTTC. The encoded protein is CASSLGPGAYEQYF. The J gene is TRBJ2-7, the V gene TRBV11-3, with a tentative D call TRBD2 (6 bases). This CDR3 is 14 amino acids long. Germline loops: CDR1 SGHNT, CDR2 YENEEA. Trimming cost V 1 base and J 2 bases, with 9 bases left between them.